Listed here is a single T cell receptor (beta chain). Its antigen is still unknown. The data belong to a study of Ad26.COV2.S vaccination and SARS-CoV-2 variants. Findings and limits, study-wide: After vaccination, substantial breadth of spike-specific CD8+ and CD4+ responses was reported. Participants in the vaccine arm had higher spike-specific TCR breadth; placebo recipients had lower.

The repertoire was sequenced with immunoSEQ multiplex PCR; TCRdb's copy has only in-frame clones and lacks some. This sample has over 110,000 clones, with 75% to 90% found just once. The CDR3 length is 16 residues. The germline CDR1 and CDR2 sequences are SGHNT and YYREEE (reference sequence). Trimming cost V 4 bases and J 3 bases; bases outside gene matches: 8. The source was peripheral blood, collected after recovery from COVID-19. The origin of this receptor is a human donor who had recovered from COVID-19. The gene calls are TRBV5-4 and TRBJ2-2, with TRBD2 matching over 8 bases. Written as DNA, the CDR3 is TGTGCCAGCAGCCCTAGACTAGCGTTAGACACCGGGGAGCTGTTTTTT. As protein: CASSPRLALDTGELFF.